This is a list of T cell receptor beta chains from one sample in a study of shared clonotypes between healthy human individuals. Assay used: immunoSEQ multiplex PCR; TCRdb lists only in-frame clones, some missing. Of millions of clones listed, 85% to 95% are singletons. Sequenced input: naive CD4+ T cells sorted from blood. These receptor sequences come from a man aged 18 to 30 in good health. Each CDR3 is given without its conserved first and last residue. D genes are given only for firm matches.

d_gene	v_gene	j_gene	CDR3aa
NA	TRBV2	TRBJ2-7	ASSLDYSAFGYEQY
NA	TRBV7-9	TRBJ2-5	ASSAPPALGETQY
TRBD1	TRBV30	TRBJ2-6	AWRDRAGANVLT
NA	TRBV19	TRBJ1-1	ASSIEPGRFDTEAF
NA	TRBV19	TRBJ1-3	ASSISKSSGNTIY
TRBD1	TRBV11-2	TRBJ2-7	ASSSGQGYEQY
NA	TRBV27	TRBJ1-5	ASTPRGGNQPQH
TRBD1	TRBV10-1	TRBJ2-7	ASSRTGDRREQY
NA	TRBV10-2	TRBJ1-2	ASSESSGRIANYGYT
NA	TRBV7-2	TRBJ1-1	ASRGTGRAEAF
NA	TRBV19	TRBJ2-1	ASSKTPPDEQF
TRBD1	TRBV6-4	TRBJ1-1	ASSSHRGTEAF
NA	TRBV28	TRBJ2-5	ASSSGLLQETQY
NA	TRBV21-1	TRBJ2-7	ASSGPRGSYEQY
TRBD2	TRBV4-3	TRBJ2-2	ASSQDPGTSGVGELF
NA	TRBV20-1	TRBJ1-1	SARGQPEAF
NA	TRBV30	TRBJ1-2	AWSSSGYGYT
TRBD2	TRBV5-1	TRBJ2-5	ASSLGTSGETQY
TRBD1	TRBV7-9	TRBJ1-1	ASRLTGVTEAF
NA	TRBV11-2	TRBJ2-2	ASSPRSETGELF
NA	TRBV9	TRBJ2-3	ASTRTATDTQY
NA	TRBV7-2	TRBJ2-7	ASSYQQVTSYEQY
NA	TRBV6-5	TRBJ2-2	ASRLGLYDTGELF
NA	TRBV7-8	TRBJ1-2	ASSLTGTNYGYT
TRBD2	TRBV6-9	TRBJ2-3	ASSLGLATDTQY
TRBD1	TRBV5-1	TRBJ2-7	ASSRSPGQSSEQY
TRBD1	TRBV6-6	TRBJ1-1	ASRLTGVGNTEAF
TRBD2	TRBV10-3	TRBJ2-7	AISELTSGSGVQY
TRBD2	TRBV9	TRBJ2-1	ASSWGLAGEDEQF
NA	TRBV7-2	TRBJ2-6	ASSLGGSGANVLT